This TCR beta chain was found in a study of blood T cell repertoires in COVID-19. For the study at large: COVID-19 samples, acute and convalescent, were from the United States, Italy and Spain. T cells, B-cell-depleted T cells, or PBMCs supplied cDNA or gDNA.

Per the authors' pipeline: Estimation of nucleated cell counts was performed using reference gene primer amplification. Method: immunoSEQ multiplex PCR; TCRdb's copy keeps in-frame clones and lacks some. The D gene and trimming were derived from the DNA, and the V and J assignments and clone size from that table. The sample has approximately 16,000 clones; about 87% are singletons. Between the trimmed V and J ends, which lost 6 bases and 6 bases, there was a span of 21 bases. CDR1 is MNHEY and CDR2 is SMNVEV in the germline V gene (reference sequence). The CDR3 runs to 16 residues. This clonotype was obtained from a human donor in a cohort sampled during active COVID-19. V usage is TRBV27 and J usage is TRBJ1-5; maybe TRBD1 (6 bases). The specimen was peripheral blood. This CDR3 is CASSTAQGAKGQPQHF. DNA of the CDR3: TGTGCCAGCAGCACCGCACAGGGCGCCAAGGGTCAGCCCCAGCATTTT.